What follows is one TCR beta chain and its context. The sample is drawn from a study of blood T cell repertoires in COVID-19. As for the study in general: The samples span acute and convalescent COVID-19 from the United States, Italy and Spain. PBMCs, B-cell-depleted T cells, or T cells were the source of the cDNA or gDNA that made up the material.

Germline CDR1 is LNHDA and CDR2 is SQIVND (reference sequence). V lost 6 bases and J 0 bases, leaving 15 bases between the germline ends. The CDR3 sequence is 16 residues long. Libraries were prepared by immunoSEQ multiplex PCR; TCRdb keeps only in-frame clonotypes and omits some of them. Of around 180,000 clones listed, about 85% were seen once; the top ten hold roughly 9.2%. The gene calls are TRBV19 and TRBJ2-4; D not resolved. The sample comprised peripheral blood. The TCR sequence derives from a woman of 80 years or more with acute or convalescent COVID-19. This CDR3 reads CASSTFGAIAKNIQYF. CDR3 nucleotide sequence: TGTGCCAGTAGCACCTTCGGTGCGATAGCCAAAAACATTCAGTACTTC.